This T cell receptor (beta chain) stems from a study of Ad26.COV2.S vaccination and SARS-CoV-2 variants. Study at large: Donor was assigned to the Ad26.COV2.S arm of trial COV1001.

Sequenced by immunoSEQ multiplex PCR; TCRdb stores in-frame clones only, minus some. The table records roughly 500,000 clones, roughly nine tenths of them present only once. The sample holds a few counts of this clone. Treatment of the sample: 15 to 20 received Ad26.COV2.S at low or high dose, single or two shots; 5 received placebo; per-sample allocation not given. Samples came from day 63 after the first vaccine or placebo injection. The CDR3 consists of 13 residues. The V and J ends lost 2 bases and 5 bases respectively, with 10 bases between them. Looked up from germline, CDR1 is MNHEY and CDR2 is SVGAGI.

The receptor was isolated from a person between 18 and 60 years old who received the Ad26.COV2.S COVID-19 vaccine or a placebo. The chain has TRBV6-5 and TRBJ2-7; D is perhaps TRBD2 (6 bases). The sequencing here drew on peripheral blood, taken in a trial of Ad26.COV2.S vaccine versus placebo. In DNA form, the CDR3 reads TGTGCCAGCAGTTACCCCGGGAGAAACGAGCAGTACTTC. Translated: CASSYPGRNEQYF.